The 27 T cell receptor beta chains below come from one sample, sequenced in a study of blood T cell repertoires in COVID-19. Using immunoSEQ multiplex PCR, the repertoire was profiled, and TCRdb retains in-frame clones only, with some absent. The table shows about 86,000 clones, with 85% occurring only once. The sequenced sample was peripheral blood. These TCRs come from a man in his fifties with acute or convalescent COVID-19.

V gene TRBV27 combines with J gene TRBJ2-7; TRBD1 might be the D (6 bases). Germline-derived CDR1 and CDR2 are MNHEY and SMNVEV (reference sequence). V lost 5 bases, J lost 2 bases, and 10 bases lay in between. The CDR3 loop spans 13 amino acids. This CDR3 reads CASSPDRTYEQYF. In DNA form, the CDR3 reads TGTGCCAGCAGTCCCGACAGGACCTACGAGCAGTACTTC.

The rearrangement uses TRBV6-1 and TRBJ1-5; the match to TRBD1 covers 8 bases. CDR1 and CDR2 (germline): MNHNS, SASEGT. The CDR3 loop spans 15 amino acids. Germline trimming cut 3 bases from V and 2 bases from J; bases unmatched to any gene: 3. CDR3 loop: CASSEDRDGNQPQHF. In DNA form, the CDR3 reads TGTGCCAGCAGTGAGGACAGGGACGGCAATCAGCCCCAGCATTTT.

This clone was found a few times. V usage is TRBV18 and J usage is TRBJ2-2; 10 bases fit TRBD1. V trimming: 3 bases; J trimming: 3 bases; junction bases outside the gene matches: 4. Germline V lookup: CDR1 KGHSH, CDR2 LQKENI. The CDR3 length is 16 residues. The CDR3 DNA is TGTGCCAGCTCACCGGGACAGGGGCAGTACACCGGGGAGCTGTTTTTT. Translated, it gives CASSPGQGQYTGELFF.

V usage is TRBV2 and J usage is TRBJ2-3, with D unresolved. This CDR3 spans 12 amino acids. Trimming shortened V by 4 bases and J by 6 bases, and 8 bases separated the two germline ends. Looked up from germline, CDR1 is SNHLY and CDR2 is FYNNEI. The CDR3 nucleotides read TGTGCCAGCAGTGCTTCGGGTGATACGCAGTATTTT. This sequence encodes CASSASGDTQYF.

The V call is TRBV4-3, the J call TRBJ2-7, with TRBD2 matching 12 bases. The CDR3 consists of 17 residues. Trimming cost V 3 bases and J 7 bases; bases outside gene matches: 13. Germline-derived CDR1 and CDR2 are LGHNA and YSLEER. The CDR3 bases are TGCGCCAGCAGCCAGAACCCCCTAGCGGGAGGGCTTGGGGAGCAGTACTTC. Encoded protein: CASSQNPLAGGLGEQYF.

The chain employs TRBV28 and TRBJ1-3, with TRBD1 matching over 9 bases. V lost 6 bases to trimming and J lost 4 bases; unmatched junction nucleotides: 7. CDR1 and CDR2 from the germline V gene are MDHEN and SYDVKM. CDR3 size: 15 residues. The CDR3 nucleotides are TGTGCCAGCAGGGGACAGGGCTGGTCCGGAAACACCATATATTTT. Protein: CASRGQGWSGNTIYF.

The CDR3 DNA follows: TGTGCCAGCAGCCCCGGGTACGGGGAGCTGTTTTTT. Encoded protein: CASSPGYGELFF. The chain links TRBV7-7 to TRBJ2-2; D not resolved. The V gene's germline CDR1 is SSHAT and CDR2 FNYEAQ (reference sequence). CDR3 length: 12 amino acids. The V end was cut by 5 bases, the J end by 7 bases, with 8 bases between.

Here the CDR3 DNA reads TGTGCCAGCAGAATGAGCAGGGACACCGGGGAGCTGTTTTTT. Its translation: CASRMSRDTGELFF. The V gene is TRBV2, the J gene TRBJ2-2; D perhaps matches TRBD1 (5 bases). V was shortened by 6 bases and J by 3 bases, with 11 bases between the two germline ends. Germline V gives CDR1 SNHLY, CDR2 FYNNEI. The CDR3 is 14 residues long.

This chain joins TRBV28 and TRBJ2-7; D perhaps matches TRBD2 (7 bases). V gave up 8 bases and J gave up 7 bases, with 12 bases separating them. Per the germline V gene, CDR1 is MDHEN and CDR2 is SYDVKM. The CDR3 totals 11 residues. The CDR3 here is CASAGAREQYF. DNA for the CDR3: TGTGCCAGCGCGGGGGCGAGAGAGCAGTACTTC. The whole variable domain, filled in from reference TRBV28 and TRBJ2-7, reads DVKVTQSSRYLVKRTGEKVFLECVQDMDHENMFWYRQDPGLGLRLIYFSYDVKMKEKGDIPEGYSVSREKKERFSLILESASTNQTSMYLCASAGAREQYFGPGTRLTVT.

J is TRBJ1-2 and V is TRBV11-2, with D hard to call. CDR1 SGHAT and CDR2 FQNNGV come from the germline V gene. CDR3 length: 14 amino acids. The germline V and J ends were trimmed by 3 bases and 6 bases, with 14 bases remaining between them. CDR3 in DNA: TGTGCCAGCAGCTTTCAACTTAGCGGGGATGGCTACACCTTC. Translating it yields CASSFQLSGDGYTF.

This clone occurred once. The chain uses TRBV14 and TRBJ1-1; the match to TRBD1 covers 9 bases. V trimming: 0 bases; J trimming: 6 bases; junction bases outside the gene matches: 5. There are 15 residues in the CDR3. Germline V gene sequence: CDR1 SGHDN, CDR2 FVKESK. The CDR3 loop reads CASSQETGGRAEAFF. DNA for the CDR3: TGTGCCAGCAGCCAAGAGACAGGGGGGAGGGCTGAAGCTTTCTTT.

The genes are TRBV19 and TRBJ2-1; TRBD2 matches 7 bases. Germline CDR1 LNHDA, CDR2 SQIVND (reference sequence). J lost 0 bases, V lost 3 bases, and 2 bases had no gene match. This CDR3 has 15 residues. CDR3 amino acids: CASSMGGSSYNEQFF. CDR3 nucleotides: TGTGCCAGTAGTATGGGGGGGAGCTCCTACAATGAGCAGTTCTTC.

This clone has only a few counts. The V gene is TRBV6-1, the J gene TRBJ2-2; 8 nucleotides line up with TRBD1. V shed 3 bases and J 7 bases; nucleotides not matched to a gene: 10. Germline V CDR1 and CDR2: MNHNS, SASEGT. The CDR3 contains 16 residues. The chain's CDR3 is CASSDQDRDSNGELFF. Written as DNA, the CDR3 is TGTGCCAGCAGTGACCAGGACAGGGACTCCAACGGGGAGCTGTTTTTT.

The chain carries TRBV19 and TRBJ1-2; 7 positions match TRBD1. The CDR3 spans 14 residues. V lost 6 bases and J lost 5; bases outside the gene matches: 9. The V gene's germline CDR1 is LNHDA and CDR2 SQIVND (reference sequence). The CDR3 loop is CASRRDSISYGYTF. The CDR3 nucleotides read TGTGCCAGTAGGCGGGACAGTATTAGTTATGGCTACACCTTC.

The chain's CDR3 is CASSPDRGIHTGELFF. As DNA, the CDR3 is TGTGCCAGCAGTCCAGACAGGGGGATACACACCGGGGAGCTGTTTTTT. The chain employs TRBV27 and TRBJ2-2, with 9 positions matching TRBD1. Germline values: CDR1 MNHEY, CDR2 SMNVEV (reference sequence). The V gene end was trimmed by 5 bases and the J gene end by 3 bases; junction bases not matched to a gene: 7. The CDR3 contains 16 residues.

This chain uses TRBV4-3 with TRBJ1-1, with D unclear. Germline V gives CDR1 LGHNA, CDR2 YSLEER. Between the trimmed V and J ends, which lost 2 bases and 2 bases, there was a span of 12 bases. The CDR3 runs 15 residues. For the CDR3, the DNA is TGCGCCAGCAGCCAACATACTCCCTCCAACACTGAAGCTTTCTTT. It specifies CASSQHTPSNTEAFF.

Points on this clone: Mismatch with germline at one junction end may stem from a read error. This chain uses TRBV19 with TRBJ2-1; 16 nucleotides line up with TRBD2. The CDR3 runs to 17 residues. Germline CDR1 reads LNHDA; CDR2 reads SQIVND (reference sequence). The CDR3 coding sequence is TGTGCCAGTAGCCTGGGACTAGCGGGAGGGCTCTACAATAAGCAGTTCTTC. It is translated as CASSLGLAGGLYNKQFF.

The chain uses TRBV5-1 and TRBJ2-2; D is uncertain. The CDR3 contains 14 residues. V was trimmed by 0 bases and J by 4 bases, leaving 7 bases between them. Germline loops: CDR1 SGHRS, CDR2 YFSETQ. The CDR3 nucleotides read TGCGCCAGCAGCTTGGCCGGGTTCACCGGGGAGCTGTTTTTT. Residues: CASSLAGFTGELFF.

The rearrangement links TRBV11-3 to TRBJ2-7, with TRBD1 identical over 8 bases. Looked up from germline, CDR1 is SGHNT and CDR2 is YENEEA. J gave up 2 bases and V 4 bases, and 7 bases lay outside the gene matches. The CDR3 sequence is 15 residues long. The DNA of the CDR3 is TGTGCCAGCAGCTCTGGGACAGGCCTAGCCTACGAGCAGTACTTC. Translated: CASSSGTGLAYEQYF.

The chain uses TRBV5-1 and TRBJ2-5; 9 bases are a match to TRBD1. The length of the CDR3 is 15 residues. The germline V gene has CDR1 SGHRS and CDR2 YFSETQ. Trimming at V came to 4 bases and at J to 1 base, leaving 5 bases not matched to a gene. CDR3 DNA: TGCGCCAGCAGCGAAGACAGGGGGTTCCAAGAGACCCAGTACTTC. Protein: CASSEDRGFQETQYF.

This clone occurred once. The chain recombines TRBV7-9 with TRBJ1-6; 9 nucleotides match TRBD1. Trimming took 5 bases from V and 4 from J; bases not matched to a gene: 6. The CDR3 sequence is 16 residues long. Per germline, CDR1 SEHNR and CDR2 FQNEAQ (reference sequence). The DNA for the CDR3 is TGTGCCAGCAGCGCAGGACAGGGGAGTTATAATTCACCCCTCCACTTT. It yields the protein CASSAGQGSYNSPLHF.

This clone has a single count. J is TRBJ1-2 and V is TRBV6-6, with D perhaps TRBD1 (6 bases). The V end was cut by 0 bases, the J end by 2 bases, with 13 bases between. CDR3 length equals 16 residues. Germline V gives CDR1 MNHNY, CDR2 SVGAGI (reference sequence). This chain's CDR3 is CASSYSRAGDNYGYTF. CDR3 in DNA: TGTGCCAGCAGTTACTCGAGGGCAGGGGACAACTATGGCTACACCTTC.

The rearrangement uses TRBV19 and TRBJ2-3, with a weak D call TRBD1 (6 bases). Looked up from germline, CDR1 is LNHDA and CDR2 is SQIVND (reference sequence). Trimming cost V 0 bases and J 2 bases, with 12 bases left between them. CDR3 length equals 16 residues. This CDR3 is CASSIEGDIPTDTQYF. The CDR3 DNA reads as TGTGCCAGTAGTATAGAGGGGGACATCCCCACAGATACGCAGTATTTT.

This clone has only one observation. This chain connects TRBV12-3 or TRBV12-4 to TRBJ2-7; no clear D. The CDR3 is 13 residues long. V was pared by 3 bases and J by 2 bases, with 8 bases between. CDR3 coding DNA: TGTGCCAGCAGTTTTAGTCCAACCTACGAGCAGTACTTC. Its protein is CASSFSPTYEQYF.

The chain recombines TRBV5-6 with TRBJ1-6, with 10 bases that match TRBD1. This CDR3 is built from 17 residues. The germline V gene encodes CDR1 SGHDT and CDR2 YYEEEE. J was trimmed by 4 bases and V by 4 bases; bases with no gene match: 8. The CDR3 loop is CASSIPGTGDYNSPLHF. The CDR3 nucleotides are TGTGCCAGCAGCATTCCAGGGACAGGGGATTATAATTCACCCCTCCACTTT.

At least ten counts were recorded for this clone. The V and J genes are TRBV6-5 and TRBJ2-7; a possible D gene is TRBD1 (5 bases). The V gene's germline CDR1 is MNHEY and CDR2 SVGAGI. V was clipped by 10 bases and J by 3 bases, with 13 bases between them. The length of the CDR3 is 12 residues. CDR3 sequence (DNA): TGTGCCACACGGACACTAAACTACGAGCAGTACTTC. Translating gives CATRTLNYEQYF.

The rearrangement uses TRBV6-2 or TRBV6-3 and TRBJ2-3, with TRBD1 identical over 7 bases. V trimming: 6 bases; J trimming: 0 bases; junction bases outside the gene matches: 9. Germline V gene data show CDR1 as MNHEY and CDR2 as SVGEGT. The CDR3 is 16 amino acids. CDR3 protein: CASSRKGARSTDTQYF. For the CDR3, the DNA is TGTGCCAGCAGCCGGAAGGGGGCGCGAAGCACAGATACGCAGTATTTT.